Below, one T cell receptor (beta chain) is given with its context. The sample comes from a study of blood T cell repertoires in COVID-19. Study-level background: Some COVID-19 samples were acute and others convalescent; all came from the United States, Italy and Spain.

Trimming removed 5 bases from V and 4 bases from J, with 14 bases in between. This CDR3 contains 14 residues. Germline CDR1 SEHNR, CDR2 FQNEAQ (reference sequence). Profiling relied on immunoSEQ multiplex PCR, and the TCRdb table lists in-frame clones only, not all of them. The sample carries about 70,000 clones, roughly 85% recorded once. This receptor was obtained from a woman at least 80 years old with acute or convalescent COVID-19. Sequencing was done on a sample of peripheral blood. The chain joins TRBV7-9 to TRBJ2-5; the D gene is possibly TRBD1 (6 bases). The CDR3 loop reads CASSALGRGETQYF. The DNA of the CDR3 is TGTGCCAGCAGCGCCTTGGGCAGGGGAGAGACCCAGTACTTC.